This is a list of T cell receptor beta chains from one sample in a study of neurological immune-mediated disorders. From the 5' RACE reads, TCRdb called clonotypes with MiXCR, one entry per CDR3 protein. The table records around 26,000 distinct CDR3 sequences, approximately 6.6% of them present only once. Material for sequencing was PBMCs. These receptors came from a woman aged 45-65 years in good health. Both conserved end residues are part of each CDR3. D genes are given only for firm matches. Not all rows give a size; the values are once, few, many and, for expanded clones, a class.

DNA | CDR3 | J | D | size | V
TGCGCCAGCAGCTGGGGGGACATGAACACTGAAGCTTTCTTT | CASSWGDMNTEAFF | TRBJ1-1 | - | many | TRBV5-1
TGCGCCAGCAGCTTACAAGCGGATAGCACAGATACGCAGTATTTT | CASSLQADSTDTQYF | TRBJ2-3 | - | many | TRBV5-1
TGCGCCAGCAGGCGGGAGATCTCCTACAATGAGCAGTTCTTC | CASRREISYNEQFF | TRBJ2-1 | TRBD2 | many | TRBV5-1
TGTGCCAGCAGTCTAGGACAGCTTTTCGGGCAGTACTTC | CASSLGQLFGQYF | TRBJ2-7 | - | many | TRBV12-3/TRBV12-4
TGCGCCAGCAGCCCCCAGGGACACAATGAGCAGTTCTTC | CASSPQGHNEQFF | TRBJ2-1 | - | many | TRBV5-1
TGTGCCAGCAGCTTGGCAGGACTCCCGTACAATGAGCAGTTCTTC | CASSLAGLPYNEQFF | TRBJ2-1 | - | many | TRBV7-2
TGTGCCAGCAGTTTTTGGGGAACTTCTAGCACAGATACGCAGTATTTT | CASSFWGTSSTDTQYF | TRBJ2-3 | - | many | TRBV12-3/TRBV12-4
TGTGCCAGCGGGGGACAGACCTACGAGCAGTACTTC | CASGGQTYEQYF | TRBJ2-7 | TRBD1 | many | TRBV18
TGCGCCAGCAGCCAGGACAGCAACTCTGGAAACACCATATATTTT | CASSQDSNSGNTIYF | TRBJ1-3 | - | many | TRBV5-1
TGTGCCAGCTCACCACCCTCGCGGGGGGTAGTCAATGAGCAGTTCTTC | CASSPPSRGVVNEQFF | TRBJ2-1 | TRBD2 | many | TRBV18
TGCGCCAGCAGCTTGGATGGGTTAGTGGGAACTGAAGCTTTCTTT | CASSLDGLVGTEAFF | TRBJ1-1 | - | many | TRBV5-1
TGCGCCAGCAGCTTGGGACTAGCCTCAGATACGCAGTATTTT | CASSLGLASDTQYF | TRBJ2-3 | TRBD2 | many | TRBV5-1
TGCGCCAGCAGCTGGGGACAGGGGAGTCATCAGCCCCAGCATTTT | CASSWGQGSHQPQHF | TRBJ1-5 | TRBD1 | many | TRBV5-1
TGTGCCAGCAGCCAAGCTAGCGGGAGGTTTAATGAGCAGTTCTTC | CASSQASGRFNEQFF | TRBJ2-1 | TRBD2 | - | TRBV14
TGCAGTGCTAGACAGAGCTCCTACAATGAGCAGTTCTTC | CSARQSSYNEQFF | TRBJ2-1 | - | many | TRBV20-1
TGTGCCAGCAGCTCCGGGACACACTATGGCTACACCTTC | CASSSGTHYGYTF | TRBJ1-2 | - | many | TRBV7-2
TGCAGCGTTGAAGGCGTTTTCGGGGCCCCAAGCTCCTACAATGAGCAGTTCTTC | CSVEGVFGAPSSYNEQFF | TRBJ2-1 | - | many | TRBV29-1
TGCAGTGTAGCGGGGAGCACAGATACGCAGTATTTT | CSVAGSTDTQYF | TRBJ2-3 | TRBD2 | many | TRBV20-1
TGCAGTGCTACCCCCAATCATTATGGCTACACCTTC | CSATPNHYGYTF | TRBJ1-2 | - | many | TRBV20-1
TGCGCCAGCAGCTTGGCCACGGGCAGTGCTACCGAAGCTTTCTTT | CASSLATGSATEAFF | TRBJ1-1 | - | many | TRBV5-1
TGTGCCAGCAGCTCAAACCATGGCTACACCTTC | CASSSNHGYTF | TRBJ1-2 | - | many | TRBV5-5
TGTGCCAGCAGCGTAGAAGGAGGGGCGGTGAGCACAGATACGCAGTATTTT | CASSVEGGAVSTDTQYF | TRBJ2-3 | - | many | TRBV9
TGCAGTGCCCAAGCGGGGGGCTACGAGCAGTACTTC | CSAQAGGYEQYF | TRBJ2-7 | TRBD2 | many | TRBV20-1
TGTGCCAGCAGGGACCTAACTACAGGGGGTCAAGAGACCCAGTACTTC | CASRDLTTGGQETQYF | TRBJ2-5 | TRBD1 | many | TRBV28
TGTGCCAGCAGTTTATATTTGGGAGACGGGTCGGGTCAGCCCCAGCATTTT | CASSLYLGDGSGQPQHF | TRBJ1-5 | - | many | TRBV27
TGCGCCAGCAGCTTGGGAGCTTACGAGCAGTACTTC | CASSLGAYEQYF | TRBJ2-7 | - | medium-sized | TRBV5-1
TGTGCCAGCAATCTCCAACCCACTGAAGAAAAACTGTTTTTT | CASNLQPTEEKLFF | TRBJ1-4 | - | many | TRBV2
TGCGCCAGCAGCTTGGTAGCAGGGGCAGACGGCTACACCTTC | CASSLVAGADGYTF | TRBJ1-2 | - | - | TRBV5-1
TGCAGTGCTAGAGATATGGACAGGGAAAATGGCTACACCTTC | CSARDMDRENGYTF | TRBJ1-2 | TRBD1 | many | TRBV20-1
TGTGCCATCAGTGGGACTAGCGGGAGCAATGAGCAGTTCTTC | CAISGTSGSNEQFF | TRBJ2-1 | TRBD2 | - | TRBV10-3
TGCGCCAGCAGGGACGGATACGAGCAGTACTTC | CASRDGYEQYF | TRBJ2-7 | - | many | TRBV5-1
TGTGCCAGCAGCGTCGACTCAGGGGCCAACGTCCTGACTTTC | CASSVDSGANVLTF | TRBJ2-6 | - | many | TRBV9
TGTGCCAGCAGCTTATCCCGGGACAGGGAGGCCTACGAGCAGTACTTC | CASSLSRDREAYEQYF | TRBJ2-7 | TRBD1 | many | TRBV5-6
TGTGCCAGCAGTCGACTAGCGGGAGGCTACAATGAGCAGTTCTTC | CASSRLAGGYNEQFF | TRBJ2-1 | TRBD2 | many | TRBV6-2/TRBV6-3
TGCAGCGTTGAATCCCACGAGCAGTACTTC | CSVESHEQYF | TRBJ2-7 | - | - | TRBV29-1
TGTGCCACCAGTGGAGGACAGGGCCAAGATACGCAGTATTTT | CATSGGQGQDTQYF | TRBJ2-3 | TRBD1 | many | TRBV24-1
TGTGCCAGCAGCCGCCGGGTCCTTTACGAGCAGTACTTC | CASSRRVLYEQYF | TRBJ2-7 | - | - | TRBV7-2
TGCGCCAGCAGTGCGACAGGGGGCGAATATTCCGAGCAGTACTTC | CASSATGGEYSEQYF | TRBJ2-7 | TRBD1 | many | TRBV10-2
TGTGCCAGCAGTTCCCGGACTAGTTACTACGAGCAGTACTTC | CASSSRTSYYEQYF | TRBJ2-7 | TRBD2 | many | TRBV27
TGTGCCAGCCAAGACGTGGGTGGTTACACCTTC | CASQDVGGYTF | TRBJ1-2 | - | - | TRBV7-8
TGTGCCAGCAGCCGTTGGGGACCGCAGGATGAGCAGTTCTTC | CASSRWGPQDEQFF | TRBJ2-1 | - | - | TRBV5-8
TGTGCCAGCAGTGAAAGGGGACAGACTAATGAAAAACTGTTTTTT | CASSERGQTNEKLFF | TRBJ1-4 | TRBD1 | many | TRBV2
TGTGCCAGCAGTTTAACCGGGACTAGCGTGGGGGAGCAGTACTTC | CASSLTGTSVGEQYF | TRBJ2-7 | TRBD2 | many | TRBV27
TGTGCCAGCAGCTTAGGGAGACAGGGAAAGACCCAGTACTTC | CASSLGRQGKTQYF | TRBJ2-5 | TRBD1 | many | TRBV7-2
TGTGCCAGCCGACTAGCGGGGGCAACCTACAATGAGCAGTTCTTC | CASRLAGATYNEQFF | TRBJ2-1 | TRBD2 | many | TRBV7-9
TGCAGTGCTCCTAGTTGGGGGAACACTGAAGCTTTCTTT | CSAPSWGNTEAFF | TRBJ1-1 | - | many | TRBV20-1
TGCGCCAGCAGCCAGAGGACAGGGGCGCACAATGAGCAGTTCTTC | CASSQRTGAHNEQFF | TRBJ2-1 | TRBD1 | many | TRBV4-1
TGTGCCACCAGCAGGGCCGGGACAGGGTGGAAGGTGGGATCACCCCTCCACTTT | CATSRAGTGWKVGSPLHF | TRBJ1-6 | TRBD1 | - | TRBV15
TGCGCCAGCAGCTTGGAAGTAGCGGGGGGTTACACCGGGGAGCTGTTTTTT | CASSLEVAGGYTGELFF | TRBJ2-2 | TRBD2 | many | TRBV5-1